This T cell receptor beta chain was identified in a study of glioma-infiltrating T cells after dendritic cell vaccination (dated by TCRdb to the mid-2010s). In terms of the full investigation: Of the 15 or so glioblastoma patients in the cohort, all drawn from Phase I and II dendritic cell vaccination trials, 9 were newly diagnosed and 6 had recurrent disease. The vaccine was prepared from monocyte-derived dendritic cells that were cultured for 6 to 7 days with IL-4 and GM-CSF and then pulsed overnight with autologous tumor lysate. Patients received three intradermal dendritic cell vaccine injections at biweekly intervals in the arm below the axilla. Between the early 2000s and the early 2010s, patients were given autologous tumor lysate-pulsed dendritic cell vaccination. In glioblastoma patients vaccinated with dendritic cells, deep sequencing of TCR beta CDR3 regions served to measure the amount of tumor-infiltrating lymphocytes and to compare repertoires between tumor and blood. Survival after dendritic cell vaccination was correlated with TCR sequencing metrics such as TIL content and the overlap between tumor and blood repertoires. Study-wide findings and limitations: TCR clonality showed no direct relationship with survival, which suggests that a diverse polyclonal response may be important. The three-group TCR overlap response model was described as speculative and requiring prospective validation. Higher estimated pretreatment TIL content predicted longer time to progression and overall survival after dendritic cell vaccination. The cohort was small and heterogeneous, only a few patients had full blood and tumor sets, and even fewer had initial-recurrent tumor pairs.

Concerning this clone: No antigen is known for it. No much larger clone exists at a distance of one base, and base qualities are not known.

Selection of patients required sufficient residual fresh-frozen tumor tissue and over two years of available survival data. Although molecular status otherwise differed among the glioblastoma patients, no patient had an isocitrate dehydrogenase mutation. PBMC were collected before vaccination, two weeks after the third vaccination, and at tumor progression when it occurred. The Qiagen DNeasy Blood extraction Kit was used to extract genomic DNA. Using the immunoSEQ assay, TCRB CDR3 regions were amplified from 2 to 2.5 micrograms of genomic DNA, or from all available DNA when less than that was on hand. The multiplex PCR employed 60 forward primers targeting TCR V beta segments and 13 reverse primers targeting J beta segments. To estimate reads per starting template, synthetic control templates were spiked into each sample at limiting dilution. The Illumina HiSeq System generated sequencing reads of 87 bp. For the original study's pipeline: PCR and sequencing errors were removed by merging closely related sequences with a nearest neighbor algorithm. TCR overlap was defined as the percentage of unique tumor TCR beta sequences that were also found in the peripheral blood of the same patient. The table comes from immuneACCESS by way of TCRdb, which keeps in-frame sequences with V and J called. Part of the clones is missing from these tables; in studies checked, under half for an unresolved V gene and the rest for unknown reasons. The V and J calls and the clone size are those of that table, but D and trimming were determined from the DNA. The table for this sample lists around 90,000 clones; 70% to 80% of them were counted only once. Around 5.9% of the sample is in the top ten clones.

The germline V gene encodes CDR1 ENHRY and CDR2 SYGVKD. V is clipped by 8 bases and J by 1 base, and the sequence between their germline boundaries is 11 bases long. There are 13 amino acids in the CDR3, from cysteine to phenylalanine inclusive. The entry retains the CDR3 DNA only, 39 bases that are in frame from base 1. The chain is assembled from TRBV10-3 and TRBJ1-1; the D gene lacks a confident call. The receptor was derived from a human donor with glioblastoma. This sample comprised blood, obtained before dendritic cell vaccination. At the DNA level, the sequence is TGTGCCATCGAAAGGGAGGGGAACACTGAAGCTTTCTTT. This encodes CAIEREGNTEAFF.